Listed here are 31 T cell receptor beta chains from one sample, sequenced in a study of blood T cell repertoires in COVID-19. Using immunoSEQ multiplex PCR, the repertoire was profiled, and TCRdb retains in-frame clones only, with some absent. The data show almost 200,000 clones, around four fifths seen once. Sequencing was performed on peripheral blood. Every receptor here comes from a man between 60 and 70 years old with COVID-19, enrolled during active disease.

The chain has TRBV4-1 and TRBJ1-2; no clear D gene. The germline V gene has CDR1 MGHRA and CDR2 YSYEKL. This CDR3 has 14 amino acids. V dropped 0 bases and J dropped 4 bases, with 9 bases sitting between them. The CDR3 here is CASSQDSNSYGYTF. CDR3 coding DNA: TGCGCCAGCAGCCAAGATTCGAACAGCTATGGCTACACCTTC.

The chain links TRBV10-1 to TRBJ1-1; perhaps TRBD1 as D (6 bases). The CDR3 runs 14 residues. From germline, CDR1 is WNHNN and CDR2 SYGVQD (reference sequence). V was clipped by 3 bases and J by 1 base, with 9 bases between them. CDR3 protein: CASSDGQTNTEAFF. CDR3 in DNA: TGCGCCAGCAGTGACGGACAGACGAACACTGAAGCTTTCTTT.

V is TRBV28 and J is TRBJ1-5; no clear D. There are 12 residues in the CDR3. Germline-derived CDR1 and CDR2 are MDHEN and SYDVKM. V was trimmed by 2 bases and J by 6 bases, leaving 5 bases between them. CDR3 coding DNA: TGTGCCAGCAGTTTAGAGGGTCAGCCCCAGCATTTT. Translating it yields CASSLEGQPQHF.

The genes are TRBV7-8 and TRBJ2-7, with 7 bases that match TRBD2. Losses at the gene ends were 0 bases for V and 6 bases for J; bases not matched to a gene: 2. The CDR3 has 13 residues. Germline V gene data show CDR1 as SGHVS and CDR2 as FQNEAQ. The CDR3 nucleotides read TGTGCCAGCAGCTTAGCGGGGGGGACCGAGCAGTACTTC. Encoded protein: CASSLAGGTEQYF.

The J gene is TRBJ2-1, the V gene TRBV19, with 8 bases identical to TRBD2. The CDR3 spans 14 residues. CDR1 is LNHDA, CDR2 SQIVND, per germline (reference sequence). The junction had 7 bases not matched to a gene; V was cut back by 5 bases and J by 7 bases. The DNA of the CDR3 is TGTGCCAGTAGTTCGGCTAGCGGGTCAAATGAGCAGTTCTTC. Residues: CASSSASGSNEQFF. Variable domain in full (rest from reference TRBV19 and TRBJ2-1): DGGITQSPKYLFRKEGQNVTLSCEQNLNHDAMYWYRQDPGQGLRLIYYSQIVNDFQKGDIAEGYSVSREKKESFPLTVTSAQKNPTAFYLCASSSASGSNEQFFGPGTRLTVL.

The V call is TRBV6-1, the J call TRBJ2-1, with 7 bases identical to TRBD1. CDR3 length: 15 amino acids. The junction had 9 bases not matched to a gene; V was cut back by 0 bases and J by 10 bases. Germline V gene sequence: CDR1 MNHNS, CDR2 SASEGT. CDR3: CASSEATGSLREQFF. CDR3 in DNA: TGTGCCAGCAGTGAAGCGACAGGGTCGCTTCGAGAGCAGTTCTTC.

This clone has only one observation. The chain recombines TRBV7-9 with TRBJ2-1; 9 positions agree with TRBD1. The CDR3 has 15 amino acids. CDR1 is SEHNR and CDR2 is FQNEAQ in the germline V gene (reference sequence). V lost 4 bases, J lost 7 bases, and 8 bases stayed unmatched. The CDR3 DNA reads TGTGCCAGCAGCTCGTATCGGGACAGGGAGAATGAGCAGTTCTTC. Translated, it gives CASSSYRDRENEQFF.

The chain combines TRBV19 with TRBJ1-4; the match to TRBD1 covers 12 bases. From germline, CDR1 is LNHDA and CDR2 SQIVND (reference sequence). With 3 bases clipped from V and 5 bases from J, the junction kept 7 bases outside the gene matches. The CDR3 loop spans 17 amino acids. CDR3 residues: CASSIPGQGASNEKLFF. Written as DNA, the CDR3 is TGTGCCAGTAGTATCCCGGGACAGGGGGCGTCGAATGAAAAACTGTTTTTT. Filled out from reference TRBV19 and TRBJ1-4, the complete variable domain reads DGGITQSPKYLFRKEGQNVTLSCEQNLNHDAMYWYRQDPGQGLRLIYYSQIVNDFQKGDIAEGYSVSREKKESFPLTVTSAQKNPTAFYLCASSIPGQGASNEKLFFGSGTQLSVL.

This chain uses TRBV4-3 with TRBJ1-2; D is possibly TRBD1 (5 bases). From germline, CDR1 is LGHNA and CDR2 YSLEER. V was shortened by 0 bases and J by 3 bases, with 5 bases between the two germline ends. This CDR3 is built from 13 residues. The CDR3 bases are TGCGCCAGCAGCCAAGAAGGGGACTATGGCTACACCTTC. Its protein product is CASSQEGDYGYTF.

J is TRBJ2-2 and V is TRBV6-4; 7 bases match TRBD1. The CDR3 runs 14 residues. Germline lookup yields CDR1 MRHNA and CDR2 SNTAGT. V was pared by 7 bases and J by 3 bases, with 5 bases of the junction left unmatched. This CDR3 reads CASKGQSDTGELFF. The CDR3 nucleotides are TGTGCCAGCAAGGGACAGTCCGACACCGGGGAGCTGTTTTTT.

The chain carries TRBV30 and TRBJ1-2; D is unresolved. The CDR3 is made up of 14 amino acids. The ends were cut back, 2 bases at V and 7 bases at J, with 17 bases in the middle. Germline assignment: CDR1 GTSNPN and CDR2 SVGIG (reference sequence). The DNA of the CDR3 is TGTGCCTGGAGTTCCTGGGCTGGCACCGGTGGCTACACCTTC. Translating it yields CAWSSWAGTGGYTF. The whole variable domain, remainder taken from reference TRBV30 and TRBJ1-2, is SQTIHQWPATLVQPVGSPLSLECTVEGTSNPNLYWYRQAAGRGLQLLFYSVGIGQISSEVPQNLSASRPQDRQFILSSKKLLLSDSGFYLCAWSSWAGTGGYTFGSGTRLTVV.

The chain carries TRBV18 and TRBJ1-2; 8 nucleotides agree with TRBD1. J was trimmed by 6 bases and V by 1 base; bases with no gene match: 7. The CDR3 runs 15 residues. Per the germline V gene, CDR1 is KGHSH and CDR2 is LQKENI. CDR3 region: CASSPQRQGFDGYTF. Here the CDR3 DNA reads TGTGCCAGCTCACCACAGAGACAGGGGTTTGATGGCTACACCTTC.

This chain uses TRBV28 with TRBJ1-1; TRBD1 matches 7 bases. CDR1 is MDHEN and CDR2 is SYDVKM in the germline V gene. This CDR3 is 13 amino acids long. Unmatched junction bases numbered 6, after V lost 7 bases and J lost 4 bases. The chain's CDR3 is CASIIRQGTEAFF. DNA for the CDR3: TGTGCCAGCATCATTCGACAGGGCACTGAAGCTTTCTTT.

The CDR3 protein is CASSTRGMNTEAFF. The DNA of the CDR3 is TGTGCCAGTAGTACCCGGGGAATGAACACTGAAGCTTTCTTT. The chain links TRBV19 to TRBJ1-1, with D unclear. Trimming pared 4 bases from V and 0 bases from J, leaving 9 bases between. This CDR3 is built from 14 residues. Per germline, CDR1 LNHDA and CDR2 SQIVND (reference sequence).

The genes are TRBV3-1 (or the pseudogene TRBV3-2) and TRBJ1-1, with unresolved D. This CDR3 is 16 amino acids long. The germline CDR1 and CDR2 sequences are LGHDT and YNNKEL (reference sequence). Trimming took 3 bases from V and 0 from J, leaving 14 bases between them. CDR3 in DNA: TGTGCCAGCAGCCAGGATGGGAGTGTCATGAACACTGAAGCTTTCTTT. This translates into CASSQDGSVMNTEAFF.

V usage is TRBV7-9 and J usage is TRBJ1-3, with a weak D call TRBD1 (5 bases). Germline-derived CDR1 and CDR2 are SEHNR and FQNEAQ (reference sequence). There are 16 residues in the CDR3. V shed 6 bases and J shed 2 bases, with 17 bases lying between them. The DNA for the CDR3 is TGTGCCAGCAGTCATATGCGAACAGGTCCTGGAAACACCATATATTTT. Protein sequence: CASSHMRTGPGNTIYF.

The chain joins TRBV11-2 to TRBJ2-5; a possible D gene is TRBD1 (6 bases). The V and J ends lost 0 bases and 11 bases respectively, with 13 bases between them. CDR3 length: 13 amino acids. Germline lookup yields CDR1 SGHAT and CDR2 FQNNGV. CDR3 nucleotide sequence: TGTGCCAGCAGCTTAGAGGGGGCGGCTGCTCAGTACTTC. This encodes CASSLEGAAAQYF. The full variable domain, completed using reference TRBV11-2 and TRBJ2-5, is EAGVAQSPRYKIIEKRQSVAFWCNPISGHATLYWYQQILGQGPKLLIQFQNNGVVDDSQLPKDRFSAERLKGVDSTLKIQPAKLEDSAVYLCASSLEGAAAQYFGPGTRLLVL.

This CDR3 is CASSPRAGSDYTF. In nucleotides, the CDR3 is TGTGCCAGCTCACCACGGGCAGGGTCTGACTACACCTTC. The V and J genes are TRBV18 and TRBJ1-2; possible D gene TRBD1, 5 bases. Per germline, CDR1 KGHSH and CDR2 LQKENI. CDR3 length: 13 residues. Trimming cost V 1 base and J 10 bases, with 13 bases left between them.

This chain uses TRBV10-2 with TRBJ1-6; 7 bases fit TRBD1. Germline V gene sequence: CDR1 WSHSY, CDR2 SAAADI. V lost 0 bases, J lost 9 bases, and 11 bases stayed unmatched. The length of the CDR3 is 17 residues. The DNA for the CDR3 is TGCGCCAGCAGTGAGTCGGTTTATGGGACAGCTAGTTCACCCCTCCACTTT. It encodes CASSESVYGTASSPLHF.

This chain links TRBV5-1 with TRBJ2-5; perhaps TRBD2 as D (6 bases). Germline V lookup: CDR1 SGHRS, CDR2 YFSETQ. The CDR3 totals 14 residues. Trimming took 0 bases from V and 5 from J, leaving 11 bases between them. The CDR3 is CASSLGAGTETQYF. CDR3 DNA: TGCGCCAGCAGCTTGGGGGCGGGAACCGAGACCCAGTACTTC. Looking up the rest from reference TRBV5-1 and TRBJ2-5 gives the full variable domain: KAGVTQTPRYLIKTRGQQVTLSCSPISGHRSVSWYQQTPGQGLQFLFEYFSETQRNKGNFPGRFSGRQFSNSRSEMNVSTLELGDSALYLCASSLGAGTETQYFGPGTRLLVL.

The V gene is TRBV6-5, the J gene TRBJ1-3; D might be TRBD1 (6 bases). This CDR3 contains 15 residues. Trimming removed 6 bases from V and 0 bases from J, with 12 bases in between. CDR1 and CDR2 (germline): MNHEY, SVGAGI. This chain's CDR3 is CASSPGQFSGNTIYF. Written as DNA, the CDR3 is TGTGCCAGCAGCCCGGGACAATTCTCTGGAAACACCATATATTTT.

V is TRBV9 and J is TRBJ1-1; no clear D. V lost 2 bases to trimming and J lost 1 base, with 9 bases between them. The CDR3 is 14 amino acids. CDR1 SGDLS and CDR2 YYNGEE come from the germline V gene. CDR3 in DNA: TGTGCCAGCAGCGTTGGCCGCCGGAACACTGAAGCTTTCTTT. Protein product: CASSVGRRNTEAFF.

CDR3 sequence reads: CASVLGQWFPGQPQHF. CDR3 sequence (DNA): TGTGCCAGTGTCTTGGGACAGTGGTTTCCTGGTCAGCCCCAGCATTTT. The V and J genes are TRBV19 and TRBJ1-5, with 7 bases lining up with TRBD1. Germline trimming cut 8 bases from V and 6 bases from J; bases unmatched to any gene: 16. This CDR3 has 16 amino acids. The germline gives CDR1 LNHDA, CDR2 SQIVND (reference sequence).

The chain recombines TRBV5-1 with TRBJ1-4; 8 bases are shared with TRBD1. The length of the CDR3 is 17 residues. The germline V gene encodes CDR1 SGHRS and CDR2 YFSETQ. V shed 0 bases, J shed 6 bases, and the junction held 10 bases outside the gene matches. CDR3 nucleotides: TGCGCCAGCAGCTTGGGACAGGGGAGAAAGGGGCATGAAAAACTGTTTTTT. This gives the protein CASSLGQGRKGHEKLFF.

A single count supports this clone. The rearrangement uses TRBV21-1 and TRBJ1-1; TRBD1 was called by the table and not checked on the DNA. TRBV21-1 is shown as a pseudogene. The CDR3 is made up of 14 amino acids. The CDR3 sequence: CASSSRQGGTEAFF. The CDR3 DNA follows: TGTGCCAGCAGCAGCCGACAGGGGGGCACTGAAGCTTTCTTT.

This clone was recorded only once. The chain uses TRBV24-1 and TRBJ2-3; possible D gene TRBD2, 5 bases. V was clipped by 4 bases and J by 2 bases, with 9 bases between them. The CDR3 consists of 14 residues. Germline V gene sequence: CDR1 KGHDR, CDR2 SFDVKD. The CDR3 coding sequence is TGTGCCACCAGTGAAGGGAGCTACACAGATACGCAGTATTTT. This encodes CATSEGSYTDTQYF.

This CDR3 reads CASSLGVRDTEAFF. The CDR3 region has the DNA TGCGCCAGCAGCTTAGGGGTTAGGGACACTGAAGCTTTCTTT. The chain combines TRBV5-1 with TRBJ1-1, with D perhaps matching TRBD1 (5 bases). Per germline, CDR1 SGHRS and CDR2 YFSETQ. Trimming pared 2 bases from V and 3 bases from J, leaving 11 bases between. The CDR3 spans 14 residues. The whole variable domain, filled in from reference TRBV5-1 and TRBJ1-1, reads KAGVTQTPRYLIKTRGQQVTLSCSPISGHRSVSWYQQTPGQGLQFLFEYFSETQRNKGNFPGRFSGRQFSNSRSEMNVSTLELGDSALYLCASSLGVRDTEAFFGQGTRLTVV.

This chain connects TRBV11-2 to TRBJ1-4; 8 bases map to TRBD1. With V trimmed by 5 bases and J by 1 base, 3 bases remained unmatched. CDR3 length: 15 amino acids. The germline gives CDR1 SGHAT, CDR2 FQNNGV. The CDR3 sequence: CASSPGGLTNEKLFF. The CDR3 nucleotides read TGTGCCAGCAGCCCAGGGGGCTTAACTAATGAAAAACTGTTTTTT.

The CDR3 sequence: CASSLWDRGTGELFF. CDR3 coding DNA: TGTGCCAGCAGTTTGTGGGACAGGGGTACCGGGGAGCTGTTTTTT. The chain has TRBV28 and TRBJ2-2, with TRBD1 matching 10 bases. V was clipped by 3 bases and J by 5 bases; unmatched bases: 3. Germline CDR1 MDHEN, CDR2 SYDVKM. This CDR3 comprises 15 residues. The full variable domain, rest sourced from reference TRBV28 and TRBJ2-2, is DVKVTQSSRYLVKRTGEKVFLECVQDMDHENMFWYRQDPGLGLRLIYFSYDVKMKEKGDIPEGYSVSREKKERFSLILESASTNQTSMYLCASSLWDRGTGELFFGEGSRLTVL.

V and J are TRBV5-1 and TRBJ2-7; D may be TRBD1 (5 bases). CDR3 length: 16 residues. Trimming pared 4 bases from V and 0 bases from J, leaving 17 bases between. From germline, CDR1 is SGHRS and CDR2 YFSETQ. CDR3 in amino acids: CASSPLGPLSSYEQYF. DNA of the CDR3: TGCGCCAGCAGCCCCCTGGGGCCCCTGAGCTCCTACGAGCAGTACTTC.

This clone was counted between two and nine times. In DNA, the CDR3 is TGTGCCAGCAGTCGTGGGACAGGGCTCTCTGGGGCCAACGTCCTGACTTTC. Translated: CASSRGTGLSGANVLTF. This sequence joins TRBV6-2 or TRBV6-3 and TRBJ2-6; 9 positions match TRBD1. The CDR3 extends over 17 amino acids. V lost 5 bases and J lost 0; bases outside the gene matches: 5. CDR1 and CDR2 from the germline V gene are MNHEY and SVGEGT.